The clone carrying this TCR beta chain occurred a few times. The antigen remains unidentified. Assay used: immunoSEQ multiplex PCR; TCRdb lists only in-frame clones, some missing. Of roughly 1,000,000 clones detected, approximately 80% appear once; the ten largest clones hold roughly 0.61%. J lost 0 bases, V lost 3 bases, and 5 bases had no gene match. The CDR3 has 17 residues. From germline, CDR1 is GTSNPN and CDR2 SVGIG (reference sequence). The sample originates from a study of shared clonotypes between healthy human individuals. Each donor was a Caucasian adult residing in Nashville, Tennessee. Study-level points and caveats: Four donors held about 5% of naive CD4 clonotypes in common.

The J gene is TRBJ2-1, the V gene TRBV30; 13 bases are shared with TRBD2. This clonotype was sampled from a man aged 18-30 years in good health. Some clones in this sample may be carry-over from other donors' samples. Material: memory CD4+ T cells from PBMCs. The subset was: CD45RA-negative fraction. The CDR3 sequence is CAWRGTSGIGSYNEQFF. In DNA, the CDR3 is TGTGCCTGGAGAGGGACTAGCGGGATCGGCTCCTACAATGAGCAGTTCTTC.